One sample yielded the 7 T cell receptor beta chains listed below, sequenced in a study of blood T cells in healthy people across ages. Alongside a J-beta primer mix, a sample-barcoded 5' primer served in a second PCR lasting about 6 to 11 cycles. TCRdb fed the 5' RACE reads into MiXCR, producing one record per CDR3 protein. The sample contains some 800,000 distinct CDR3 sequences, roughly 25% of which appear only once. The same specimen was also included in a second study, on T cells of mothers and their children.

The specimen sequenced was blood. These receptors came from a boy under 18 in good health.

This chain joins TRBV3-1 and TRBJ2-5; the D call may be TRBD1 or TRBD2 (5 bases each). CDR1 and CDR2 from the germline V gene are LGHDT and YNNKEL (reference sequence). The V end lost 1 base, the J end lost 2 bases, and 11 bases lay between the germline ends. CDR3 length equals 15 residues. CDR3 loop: CASSQGPGHQETQYF. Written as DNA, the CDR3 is TGTGCCAGCAGCCAAGGGCCGGGGCATCAAGAGACCCAGTACTTC.

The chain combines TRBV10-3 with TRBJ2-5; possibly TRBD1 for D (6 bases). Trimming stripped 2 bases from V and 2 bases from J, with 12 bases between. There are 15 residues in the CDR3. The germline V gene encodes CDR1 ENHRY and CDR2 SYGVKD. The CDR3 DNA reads TGTGCCATCAGTGAGGTGCAGGGGATGCAAGAGACCCAGTACTTC. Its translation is CAISEVQGMQETQYF.

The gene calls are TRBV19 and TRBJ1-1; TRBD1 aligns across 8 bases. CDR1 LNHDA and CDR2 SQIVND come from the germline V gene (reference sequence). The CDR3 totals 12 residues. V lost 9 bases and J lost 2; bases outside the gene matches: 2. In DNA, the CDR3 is TGTGCCAGCGCAGGGGGCAACACTGAAGCTTTCTTT. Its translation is CASAGGNTEAFF. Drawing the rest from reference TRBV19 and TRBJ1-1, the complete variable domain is DGGITQSPKYLFRKEGQNVTLSCEQNLNHDAMYWYRQDPGQGLRLIYYSQIVNDFQKGDIAEGYSVSREKKESFPLTVTSAQKNPTAFYLCASAGGNTEAFFGQGTRLTVV.

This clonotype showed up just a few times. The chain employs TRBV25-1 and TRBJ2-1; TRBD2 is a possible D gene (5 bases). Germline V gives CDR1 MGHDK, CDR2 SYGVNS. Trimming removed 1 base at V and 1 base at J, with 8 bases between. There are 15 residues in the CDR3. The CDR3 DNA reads TGTGCCAGCAGTGAATCCGGGGTGTCCTACAATGAGCAGTTCTTC. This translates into CASSESGVSYNEQFF. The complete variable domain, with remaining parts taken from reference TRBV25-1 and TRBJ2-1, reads EADIYQTPRYLVIGTGKKITLECSQTMGHDKMYWYQQDPGMELHLIHYSYGVNSTEKGDLSSESTVSRIRTEHFPLTLESARPSHTSQYLCASSESGVSYNEQFFGPGTRLTVL.

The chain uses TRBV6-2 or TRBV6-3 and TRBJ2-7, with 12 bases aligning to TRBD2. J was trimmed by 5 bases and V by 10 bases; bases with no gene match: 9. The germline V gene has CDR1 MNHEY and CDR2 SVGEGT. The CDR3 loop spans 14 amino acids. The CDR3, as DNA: TGTGCCACCGTACTAGCGGGAGGTCTGCACGAGCAGTACTTC. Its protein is CATVLAGGLHEQYF.

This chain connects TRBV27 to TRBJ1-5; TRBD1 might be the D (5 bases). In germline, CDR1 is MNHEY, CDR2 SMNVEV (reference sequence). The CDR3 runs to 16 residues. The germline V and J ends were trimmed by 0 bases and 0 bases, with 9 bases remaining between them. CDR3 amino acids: CASSLSGGNSNQPQHF. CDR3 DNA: TGTGCCAGCAGTTTATCGGGGGGGAATAGCAATCAGCCCCAGCATTTT.

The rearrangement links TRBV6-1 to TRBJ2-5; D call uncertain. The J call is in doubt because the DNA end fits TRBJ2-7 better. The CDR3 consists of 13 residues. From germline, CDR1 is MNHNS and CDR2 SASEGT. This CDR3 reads CASSRAGAYEQYF. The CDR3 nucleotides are TGTGCCAGCAGCCGCGCCGGAGCCTACGAGCAGTACTTC.